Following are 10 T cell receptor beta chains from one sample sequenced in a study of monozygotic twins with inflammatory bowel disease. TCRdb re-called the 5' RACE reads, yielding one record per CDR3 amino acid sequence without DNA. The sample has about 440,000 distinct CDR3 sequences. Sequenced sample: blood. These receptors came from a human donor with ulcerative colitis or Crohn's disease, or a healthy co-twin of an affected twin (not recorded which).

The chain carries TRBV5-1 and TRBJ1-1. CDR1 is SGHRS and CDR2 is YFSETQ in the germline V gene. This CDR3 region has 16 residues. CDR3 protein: CASSLARGNQFTEAFF.

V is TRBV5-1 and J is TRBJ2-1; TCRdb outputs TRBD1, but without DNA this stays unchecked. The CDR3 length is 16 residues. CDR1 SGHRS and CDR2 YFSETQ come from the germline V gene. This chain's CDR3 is CASSGGGGIQNNEQFF.

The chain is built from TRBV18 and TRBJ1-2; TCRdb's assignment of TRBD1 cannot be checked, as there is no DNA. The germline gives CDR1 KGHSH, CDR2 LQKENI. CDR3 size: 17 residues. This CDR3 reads CASSPPIPTGVSNGYTF.

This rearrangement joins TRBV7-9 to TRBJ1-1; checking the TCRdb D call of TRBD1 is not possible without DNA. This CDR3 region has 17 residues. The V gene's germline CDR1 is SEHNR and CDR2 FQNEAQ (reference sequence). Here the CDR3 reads CASSLVEPQKKKSEAFF.

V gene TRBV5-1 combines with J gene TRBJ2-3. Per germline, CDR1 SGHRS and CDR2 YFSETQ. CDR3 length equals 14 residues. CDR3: CASKGEGGTDTQYF.

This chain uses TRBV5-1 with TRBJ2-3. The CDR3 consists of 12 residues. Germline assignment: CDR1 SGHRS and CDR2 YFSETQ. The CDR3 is CAGSPRTDTQYF.

CDR3 sequence reads: CASSQVSRTDTQYF. The V and J genes are TRBV3-1 and TRBJ2-3. Germline CDR1 LGHDT, CDR2 YNNKEL (reference sequence). The CDR3 loop spans 14 amino acids.

CDR3 sequence: CASSLIPSGSTGELFF. This sequence joins TRBV7-2 and TRBJ2-2; TCRdb returns TRBD2, unconfirmable since there is no DNA. The CDR3 runs 16 residues. CDR1 and CDR2 from the germline V gene are SGHTA and FQGNSA.

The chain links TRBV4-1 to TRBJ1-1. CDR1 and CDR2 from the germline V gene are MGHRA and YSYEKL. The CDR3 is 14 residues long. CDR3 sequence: CASSQDATATEAFF.

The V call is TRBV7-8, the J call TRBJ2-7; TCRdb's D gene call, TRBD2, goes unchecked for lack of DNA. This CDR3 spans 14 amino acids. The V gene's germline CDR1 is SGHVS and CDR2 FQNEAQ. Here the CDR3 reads CASSSQGLSYEQYF.